The 14 T cell receptor beta chains below were found in one sample sequenced in a study of T-cell memory formation after mild COVID-19. TCRdb re-called the 5' RACE reads through MiXCR, storing one row per CDR3 protein. The data show some 120,000 distinct CDR3 sequences, over 15% seen once. The material sequenced was PBMCs or a T cell subset sorted from them (not recorded which). These receptors were obtained from a man younger than 35 who had mild COVID-19 (a few samples of this study predate the infection). Cell type and time point are not known.

This chain links TRBV27 with TRBJ1-1; D might be TRBD1 (5 bases). The CDR3 extends over 13 amino acids. Germline V lookup: CDR1 MNHEY, CDR2 SMNVEV (reference sequence). V lost 6 bases to trimming and J lost 0 bases, with 8 bases between them. Here the CDR3 reads CASSRAMNTEAFF. CDR3 DNA: TGTGCCAGCAGCAGGGCTATGAACACTGAAGCTTTCTTT.

The gene calls are TRBV5-1 and TRBJ2-7; a possible D gene is TRBD1 (6 bases). Germline V gene data show CDR1 as SGHRS and CDR2 as YFSETQ. The CDR3 runs to 14 residues. Trimming cost V 0 bases and J 5 bases, with 12 bases left between them. This CDR3 reads CASSLVGGGNEQYF. CDR3 bases: TGCGCCAGCAGCTTGGTTGGGGGCGGCAACGAGCAGTACTTC.

This clonotype was counted only a few times. CDR3 in DNA: TGTGCCAGCACGAGCGGACTACCCAACACTGAAGCTTTCTTT. This sequence encodes CASTSGLPNTEAFF. The rearrangement links TRBV2 to TRBJ1-1; D is unclear. This CDR3 spans 14 amino acids. From germline, CDR1 is SNHLY and CDR2 FYNNEI. The ends were cut back, 7 bases at V and 2 bases at J, with 14 bases in the middle.

V gene TRBV7-8 combines with J gene TRBJ1-1, with D uncertain. V was clipped by 8 bases and J by 7 bases, with 14 bases between them. Germline loops: CDR1 SGHVS, CDR2 FQNEAQ. The CDR3 is 12 residues long. CDR3 DNA: TGTGCCAGCTCCCACCCACGCGATGAAGCTTTCTTT. It translates to CASSHPRDEAFF.

The V call is TRBV12-3 or TRBV12-4, the J call TRBJ2-7; 10 nucleotides agree with TRBD2. With 2 bases clipped from V and 7 bases from J, the junction kept 8 bases outside the gene matches. The CDR3 covers 15 residues. The CDR3, as DNA: TGTGCCAGCAGTTTATCGACTAGCGGGTTTCGGGAGCAGTACTTC. This encodes CASSLSTSGFREQYF.

This clonotype was recorded many times. CDR3 coding DNA: TGTGCCAGCGCAATAAGCGGCCGCTCGGATACGCAGTATTTT. Amino acid sequence: CASAISGRSDTQYF. The chain has TRBV18 and TRBJ2-3; a possible D gene is TRBD2 (5 bases). This CDR3 is 14 amino acids long. Germline CDR1 is KGHSH and CDR2 is LQKENI. Trimming stripped 8 bases from V and 6 bases from J, with 18 bases between.

The chain combines TRBV6-1 with TRBJ2-7; unclear D gene. V lost 7 bases and J lost 2, with 15 bases in between. The germline V gene encodes CDR1 MNHNS and CDR2 SASEGT. The CDR3 covers 14 residues. The CDR3 region has the DNA TGTGCCAGCATCGAAACACCGGGTCCCTACGAGCAGTACGTC. It is translated as CASIETPGPYEQYV.

The gene calls are TRBV20-1 and TRBJ1-1; TRBD1 matches at 7 bases. The germline gives CDR1 DFQATT, CDR2 SNEGSKA (reference sequence). The CDR3 consists of 13 residues. Trimming cost V 4 bases and J 4 bases; bases outside gene matches: 6. CDR3 DNA: TGCAGTGCTAATCCGACAGGGTCCACTGAAGCTTTCTTT. This codes for CSANPTGSTEAFF.

The V gene is TRBV5-1, the J gene TRBJ2-5, with 9 nucleotides matching TRBD1. CDR3 size: 15 residues. Germline V gives CDR1 SGHRS, CDR2 YFSETQ. V dropped 4 bases and J dropped 1; count of bases not matched to a gene: 5. As DNA, the CDR3 is TGCGCCAGCAGCGAGGGACAGGGCCCCCAAGAGACCCAGTACTTC. It encodes CASSEGQGPQETQYF.

This clonotype turned up a few times. The V and J genes are TRBV4-3 and TRBJ2-3, with a weak D call TRBD2 (6 bases). V lost 0 bases and J lost 3, with 13 bases in between. This CDR3 contains 16 residues. Germline CDR1 and CDR2: LGHNA and YSLEER. CDR3 bases: TGCGCCAGCAGCCAAGATAGGAGGGGTACAACAGATACGCAGTATTTT. It yields the protein CASSQDRRGTTDTQYF.

This clonotype was detected only a few times. V and J are TRBV28 and TRBJ2-7, with D tentatively TRBD1 (6 bases). The CDR3 loop spans 12 amino acids. V lost 6 bases and J 4 bases, leaving 10 bases between the germline ends. CDR1 and CDR2 from the germline V gene are MDHEN and SYDVKM. CDR3 sequence: CASRQGNYEQYV. CDR3 DNA: TGTGCCAGCAGGCAGGGGAATTACGAGCAGTACGTC.

The chain links TRBV6-5 to TRBJ1-1; D is uncertain. Germline-derived CDR1 and CDR2 are MNHEY and SVGAGI. Trimming removed 2 bases at V and 11 bases at J, with 15 bases between. This CDR3 has 13 amino acids. The CDR3 sequence is CASSYTQAFRAFF. CDR3 nucleotides: TGTGCCAGCAGTTACACCCAAGCCTTTAGGGCTTTCTTT.

This chain links TRBV5-5 with TRBJ2-6; D gene ambiguous. The length of the CDR3 is 14 residues. Germline V gives CDR1 SGHKS, CDR2 YYEKEE (reference sequence). V was cut by 1 base and J by 4 bases, with 6 bases left in between. The CDR3 coding sequence is TGTGCCAGCAGCTTGTTTGAGGGGGCCAACGTCCTGACTTTC. Translating gives CASSLFEGANVLTF.

The chain employs TRBV12-3 or TRBV12-4 and TRBJ1-1; no clear D gene. V lost 1 base and J 3 bases, leaving 9 bases between the germline ends. CDR3 length: 14 residues. CDR3 sequence: CASSLERRDTEAFF. The CDR3 DNA reads TGTGCCAGCAGTTTAGAGAGAAGGGACACTGAAGCTTTCTTT.